This is a list of T cell receptor beta chains from one sample in a study of vaccination and CD4 T cells after COVID-19. TCRdb redid the calling of the PCR reads with MiXCR, one entry per CDR3 protein. The sample lists some 8,700 distinct CDR3 sequences; about 47% were seen once. For these receptors, no antigen is known. The sample comprised CD4+ T cells from blood, cultured in vitro. The source of these receptors is a human donor who had recovered from COVID-19. Both conserved end residues are part of each CDR3. The D gene is left open where the match is weak. The size entry is marked missing in some rows and otherwise reads once, few, many or a size class.

few,TRBV10-3,NA,TRBJ1-2,CAISEKGDYGYTF,TGTGCCATCAGTGAGAAGGGGGACTATGGCTACACCTTC
NA,TRBV4-1,NA,TRBJ1-1,CASSQSRVRPFKNTEAFF,TGCGCCAGCAGCCAATCCAGGGTCCGTCCTTTCAAGAACACTGAAGCTTTCTTT
NA,TRBV2,TRBD1,TRBJ2-7,CASRDRFSSYEQYF,TGTGCCAGCAGGGACAGGTTTAGCTCCTACGAGCAGTACTTC
NA,TRBV7-2,NA,TRBJ1-1,CASSFQGGDTEAFF,TGTGCCAGCAGCTTTCAGGGAGGGGACACTGAAGCTTTCTTT
NA,TRBV2,TRBD1,TRBJ2-5,CASNPTGMGETQYF,TGTGCCAGCAATCCGACAGGGATGGGAGAGACCCAGTACTTC
NA,TRBV7-2,TRBD2,TRBJ2-7,CASSGRAYEQYF,TGTGCCAGCAGTGGGAGGGCCTACGAGCAGTACTTC
NA,TRBV5-1,TRBD2,TRBJ2-7,CASGPAGAYEQYF,TGCGCCAGCGGGCCCGCGGGGGCCTACGAGCAGTACTTC
few,TRBV19,NA,TRBJ1-5,CASSFPPGGWANQPQHF,TGTGCCAGTAGTTTCCCGCCGGGGGGGTGGGCCAATCAGCCCCAGCATTTT
few,TRBV7-2,NA,TRBJ1-3,CASSLSGSNTIYF,TGTGCCAGCAGCTTATCAGGGAGTAACACCATATATTTT
NA,TRBV5-1,NA,TRBJ2-2,CASSLDPASGELFF,TGCGCCAGCAGCTTGGACCCAGCGTCCGGGGAGCTGTTTTTT
NA,TRBV11-1,NA,TRBJ2-3,CASSFLRQPGDTQYF,TGTGCCAGCAGCTTTCTTCGCCAACCAGGAGATACGCAGTATTTT
NA,TRBV4-1,TRBD2,TRBJ2-3,CASSQESGGEDTQYF,TGCGCCAGCAGCCAAGAAAGTGGGGGGGAGGATACGCAGTATTTT
few,TRBV6-2/TRBV6-3,TRBD1,TRBJ2-2,CASSHIGQGATGELFF,TGTGCCAGCAGTCACATCGGACAGGGGGCAACCGGGGAGCTGTTTTTT
few,TRBV20-1,NA,TRBJ2-2,CSARVSSYTGELFF,TGCAGTGCTAGGGTGTCCAGTTACACCGGGGAGCTGTTTTTT
NA,TRBV27,NA,TRBJ1-1,CASSLSPWGGNTEAFF,TGTGCCAGCAGTTTATCTCCATGGGGGGGGAACACTGAAGCTTTCTTT
NA,TRBV6-5,TRBD2,TRBJ2-7,CASSSSLSGSSYEQYF,TGTGCCAGCAGTTCCAGTCTTAGCGGGAGCTCCTACGAGCAGTACTTC
NA,TRBV20-1,NA,TRBJ2-5,CSAPPASVKETQYF,TGCAGTGCCCCCCCGGCCTCTGTAAAAGAGACCCAGTACTTC
medium-sized,TRBV7-7,NA,TRBJ2-3,CASSLGSAADTQYF,TGTGCTAGCAGCTTAGGCTCTGCAGCAGATACGCAGTATTTT
few,TRBV15,NA,TRBJ2-7,CATSRPGTSSYEQYF,TGTGCCACCAGCAGACCTGGGACCAGCTCCTACGAGCAGTACTTC
NA,TRBV6-1,TRBD2,TRBJ2-5,CASSDAWGTIQETQYF,TGTGCCAGCAGTGATGCTTGGGGGACTATCCAAGAGACCCAGTACTTC
NA,TRBV7-9,TRBD2,TRBJ2-1,CASSRIYESGTRKHRAYNEQFF,TGTGCCAGCAGCCGAATTTACGAATCCGGGACTAGGAAACATAGGGCCTACAATGAGCAGTTCTTC
few,TRBV29-1,NA,TRBJ1-3,CSVALFGGNTIYF,TGCAGCGTTGCCCTATTCGGTGGAAACACCATATATTTT
NA,TRBV19,NA,TRBJ1-6,CASAGSYNSPLHF,TGTGCCAGCGCCGGCTCCTATAATTCACCCCTCCACTTT
few,TRBV5-1,TRBD1,TRBJ2-3,CASRDRPGDTQYF,TGCGCCAGCAGGGACAGGCCGGGAGATACGCAGTATTTT
NA,TRBV5-6,NA,TRBJ1-6,CASTNAQGYNSPLHF,TGTGCCAGCACCAACGCCCAGGGATATAATTCACCCCTCCACTTT
NA,TRBV9,NA,TRBJ1-1,CASSVPGDTEAFF,TGTGCCAGCAGCGTCCCTGGGGACACTGAAGCTTTCTTT
once,TRBV2,TRBD1,TRBJ2-7,CASRQGAAYEQYF,TGTGCCAGCAGACAGGGGGCGGCCTACGAGCAGTACTTC
few,TRBV11-2,NA,TRBJ2-5,CASSFSPQETQYF,TGTGCCAGCAGCTTTAGCCCTCAAGAGACCCAGTACTTC
NA,TRBV7-8,NA,TRBJ2-7,CASSPNTLGPYEQCF,TGTGCCAGCAGCCCAAATACGTTGGGTCCATACGAGCAGTGCTTC
NA,TRBV20-1,TRBD1,TRBJ2-3,CSARPTGTVLTDTQYF,TGCAGTGCTAGACCAACCGGGACAGTCCTGACAGATACGCAGTATTTT
few,TRBV2,NA,TRBJ2-7,CASGRTMSYEQYF,TGTGCCAGCGGACGGACCATGTCCTACGAGCAGTACTTC
NA,TRBV25-1,NA,TRBJ1-6,CASSDTWGLLNSPLHF,TGTGCCAGCAGTGATACATGGGGCCTTCTTAATTCACCCCTCCACTTT
NA,TRBV6-1,NA,TRBJ1-2,CASRTAGVRGGYTF,TGTGCCAGCAGGACCGCAGGTGTTCGGGGTGGCTACACCTTC
NA,TRBV6-1,NA,TRBJ1-2,CASSEYGGGGYTF,TGTGCCAGCAGTGAATACGGGGGCGGGGGCTACACCTTC
NA,TRBV5-1,NA,TRBJ1-2,CASSLDASGYTF,TGCGCCAGCAGCTTGGACGCAAGTGGCTACACCTTC
NA,TRBV10-3,NA,TRBJ2-7,CAISESGGIIHEQYF,TGTGCCATCAGTGAGTCCGGGGGAATAATCCACGAGCAGTACTTC
NA,TRBV12-3/TRBV12-4,TRBD1,TRBJ2-7,CASSIRTGGEQYF,TGTGCCAGCAGTATTAGGACAGGTGGCGAGCAGTACTTC
NA,TRBV11-2,NA,TRBJ2-3,CASSSAHDTQYF,TGTGCCAGCAGCTCCGCCCACGATACGCAGTATTTT
few,TRBV11-3,TRBD1,TRBJ2-1,CASTQGAAGNEQFF,TGTGCCAGCACGCAGGGGGCGGCGGGCAATGAGCAGTTCTTC
few,TRBV20-1,TRBD1,TRBJ1-1,CSARSPGGTEAFF,TGCAGTGCTAGGTCACCAGGGGGCACTGAAGCTTTCTTT
NA,TRBV20-1,NA,TRBJ1-6,CSARGGTFDNSPLHF,TGCAGTGCTAGAGGCGGGACATTTGACAATTCACCCCTCCACTTT
NA,TRBV4-2,TRBD1,TRBJ1-6,CASSQGLDGGTGGSPLHF,TGTGCCAGCAGCCAAGGCCTAGACGGTGGGACAGGAGGTTCACCCCTCCACTTT
once,TRBV7-3,TRBD1,TRBJ1-1,CASSPHRGRNTEAFF,TGTGCCAGCAGCCCCCACAGGGGGCGGAACACTGAAGCTTTCTTT
few,TRBV7-8,NA,TRBJ1-5,CASGLNQPQHF,TGTGCCAGTGGGCTTAATCAGCCCCAGCATTTT
few,TRBV6-5,NA,TRBJ2-7,CASSYSRISYEQYF,TGTGCCAGCAGTTACTCGAGGATCTCCTACGAGCAGTACTTC
NA,TRBV6-1,TRBD1,TRBJ1-5,CASSGDRGTPNQPQHF,TGTGCCAGCAGCGGGGACAGAGGAACCCCCAATCAGCCCCAGCATTTT
few,TRBV7-2,NA,TRBJ1-2,CASSLVQRNYGYTF,TGTGCCAGCAGCTTAGTTCAGAGAAACTATGGCTACACCTTC
few,TRBV7-9,TRBD1,TRBJ2-5,CASSPDRGYETQYF,TGTGCCAGCAGTCCGGACAGGGGGTATGAGACCCAGTACTTC
NA,TRBV6-5,TRBD2,TRBJ2-7,CASSYVGGSSYEQYF,TGTGCCAGCAGTTACGTTGGCGGGAGTTCCTACGAGCAGTACTTC
few,TRBV25-1,NA,TRBJ1-2,CASSEFDLMTVNYGYTF,TGTGCCAGCAGTGAATTTGATCTGATGACAGTTAACTATGGCTACACCTTC
few,TRBV7-6,NA,TRBJ1-1,CASSLLAGSDTEAFF,TGTGCCAGCAGTTTACTTGCAGGGAGCGACACTGAAGCTTTCTTT
NA,TRBV21-1,NA,TRBJ2-5,CASSKEGAAQETQYF,TGTGCCAGCAGCAAAGAGGGCGCGGCCCAAGAGACCCAGTACTTC
NA,TRBV20-1,TRBD1,TRBJ1-2,CSAPPQGAMAGYTF,TGCAGTGCCCCTCCGCAGGGGGCGATGGCTGGCTACACCTTC